Below, 21 T cell receptor beta chains from the same sample are listed, as sequenced in a study of T-cell memory formation after mild COVID-19. MiXCR, run by TCRdb on the 5' RACE reads, gives a single entry per CDR3 protein. There are about 82,000 distinct CDR3 sequences in the sample; 13% occur only once, and around two fifths lies in the top ten. The sample comprised PBMCs or a T cell subset sorted from them (not recorded which). All receptors derive from a man aged 18-30 years who had mild COVID-19 (a few samples of this study predate the infection). Cell type and time point are not known.

The chain has TRBV12-3 or TRBV12-4 and TRBJ2-2; 9 nucleotides line up with TRBD1. This CDR3 spans 13 amino acids. V lost 6 bases and J lost 7; bases outside the gene matches: 3. The CDR3 coding sequence is TGTGCCAGCAGGGACAGGGGACACGGGGAGCTGTTTTTT. It translates to CASRDRGHGELFF.

V usage is TRBV27 and J usage is TRBJ2-5, with 9 bases aligning to TRBD2. Looked up from germline, CDR1 is MNHEY and CDR2 is SMNVEV (reference sequence). The CDR3 sequence is 16 residues long. The trim removed 2 bases at V and 9 bases at J, leaving 13 bases unmatched. The CDR3 is CASSLVALAGFKAQYF. As DNA, the CDR3 is TGTGCCAGCAGTTTAGTGGCCCTAGCGGGGTTTAAGGCCCAGTACTTC.

The genes are TRBV20-1 and TRBJ2-7; 9 positions match TRBD2. Germline CDR1 reads DFQATT; CDR2 reads SNEGSKA (reference sequence). The CDR3 length is 17 residues. V shed 0 bases, J shed 4 bases, and the junction held 13 bases outside the gene matches. Here the CDR3 reads CSARDSLAGRSSYEQYF. The CDR3 region has the DNA TGCAGTGCTAGAGATAGTCTAGCGGGGCGGTCTTCATACGAGCAGTACTTC.

The chain employs TRBV6-5 and TRBJ1-2; 9 positions match TRBD1. Trimming took 4 bases from V and 8 from J; bases not matched to a gene: 8. Germline V gene sequence: CDR1 MNHEY, CDR2 SVGAGI. The CDR3 sequence is 14 residues long. CDR3 in DNA: TGTGCCAGCAGTTGCCCGGGACAGGGTTGCGGCTACACCTTC. Its translation: CASSCPGQGCGYTF.

The genes are TRBV29-1 and TRBJ2-5; 8 nucleotides agree with TRBD1. Unmatched junction bases numbered 11, after V lost 6 bases and J lost 5 bases. Germline V gene data show CDR1 as SQVTM and CDR2 as ANQGSEA. This CDR3 is built from 14 residues. CDR3: CSVRETGVLETQYF. CDR3 in DNA: TGCAGCGTACGTGAGACAGGGGTTTTGGAGACCCAGTACTTC.

In this sample, this clonotype turned up a few times. The rearrangement joins TRBV15 to TRBJ2-1, with D hard to call. V lost 1 base, J lost 8 bases, and 6 bases lay in between. There are 12 residues in the CDR3. Germline V lookup: CDR1 LNHNV, CDR2 YYDKDF (reference sequence). The CDR3 DNA reads as TGTGCCACCAGCAGAGGAGTGGATGAGCAGTTCTTC. It yields the protein CATSRGVDEQFF.

This clonotype was detected a few times. This sequence joins TRBV6-6 and TRBJ2-2, with 13 bases identical to TRBD2. Germline assignment: CDR1 MNHNY and CDR2 SVGAGI (reference sequence). CDR3 size: 16 residues. The V gene end was trimmed by 6 bases and the J gene end by 4 bases; junction bases not matched to a gene: 5. The CDR3 spells CASSPGLAGFTGELFF. CDR3 nucleotide sequence: TGTGCCAGCAGCCCGGGACTAGCGGGGTTCACCGGGGAGCTGTTTTTT.

The chain has TRBV4-1 and TRBJ2-7; D is unresolved. V was trimmed by 6 bases and J by 7 bases, leaving 16 bases between them. CDR1 is MGHRA and CDR2 is YSYEKL in the germline V gene. The CDR3 has 13 residues. As DNA, the CDR3 is TGCGCCAGCAGTACGGCCCGAGGAAGGGAGCAGTACTTC. The encoded protein is CASSTARGREQYF.

This chain connects TRBV27 to TRBJ1-1; 7 bases match TRBD1. Germline trimming cut 10 bases from V and 11 bases from J; bases unmatched to any gene: 19. The CDR3 runs 14 residues. Germline CDR1 and CDR2: MNHEY and SMNVEV (reference sequence). The CDR3 protein is CATGRQGTPAVAFF. Here the CDR3 DNA reads TGTGCCACCGGACGACAGGGTACCCCCGCTGTCGCTTTCTTT.

In this sample, this clonotype turned up a few times. The V call is TRBV12-3 or TRBV12-4, the J call TRBJ1-5, with D possibly TRBD1 on 6 matching bases. The CDR3 covers 13 residues. V gave up 4 bases and J gave up 4 bases, with 8 bases separating them. CDR3 in DNA: TGTGCCAGCAGTTATACAGGGAATCAGCCCCAGCATTTT. Amino acids: CASSYTGNQPQHF.

This clonotype was counted only a few times. The chain links TRBV7-9 to TRBJ2-7; the D call may be TRBD1 or TRBD2 (5 bases each). The CDR3 is 16 amino acids. CDR1 and CDR2 (germline): SEHNR, FQNEAQ (reference sequence). The V end was cut by 5 bases, the J end by 0 bases, with 17 bases between. The CDR3 sequence is CASSPTRDQSSYEQYF. The DNA of the CDR3 is TGTGCCAGCAGCCCCACCCGGGACCAGAGCTCCTACGAGCAGTACTTC.

This clonotype was seen a few times. The chain is built from TRBV4-3 and TRBJ2-1, with 7 bases that match TRBD2. Trimming at V came to 0 bases and at J to 3 bases, leaving 2 bases not matched to a gene. CDR1 and CDR2 (germline): LGHNA, YSLEER. The CDR3 contains 15 residues. The CDR3 sequence: CASSQDPGGYNEQFF. The CDR3 nucleotides read TGCGCCAGCAGCCAAGATCCGGGGGGCTACAATGAGCAGTTCTTC.

This clonotype was observed a handful of times. The chain has TRBV7-6 and TRBJ2-3; the D is unclear. Germline V CDR1 and CDR2: SGHVS, FNYEAQ. Trimming took 0 bases from V and 0 from J, leaving 7 bases between them. The CDR3 has 15 residues. CDR3 nucleotides: TGTGCCAGCAGCTTAGCGCTTACTAGCACAGATACGCAGTATTTT. Encoded protein: CASSLALTSTDTQYF.

This clonotype appeared a few times. The J gene is TRBJ1-5, the V gene TRBV4-1; weak D call: TRBD1 (5 bases). This CDR3 contains 17 residues. CDR1 MGHRA and CDR2 YSYEKL come from the germline V gene. With 0 bases removed from V and 7 bases from J, the gap between germline ends came to 19 bases. The CDR3 sequence is CASSQDPGQGGRQPQHF. The CDR3, as DNA: TGCGCCAGCAGCCAAGATCCTGGGCAGGGTGGAAGGCAGCCCCAGCATTTT.

The rearrangement uses TRBV7-6 and TRBJ2-1; D assignment may be TRBD1 or TRBD2 (6 bases each). The CDR3 extends over 14 amino acids. From germline, CDR1 is SGHVS and CDR2 FNYEAQ. The V end lost 2 bases, the J end lost 7 bases, and 12 bases lay between the germline ends. The CDR3 DNA reads TGTGCCAGCAGCTTATGGGGGGCTGGGAATGAGCAGTTCTTC. As protein: CASSLWGAGNEQFF.

This chain joins TRBV3-1 and TRBJ2-1; tentative D call: TRBD2 (6 bases). This CDR3 has 15 amino acids. Germline V lookup: CDR1 LGHDT, CDR2 YNNKEL (reference sequence). V dropped 8 bases and J dropped 1 base, with 15 bases sitting between them. CDR3: CASHSGGRSYNEQFF. The CDR3 DNA sequence: TGTGCCAGCCACTCAGGAGGGAGGTCCTACAATGAGCAGTTCTTC.

This clonotype was counted at least ten times. V gene TRBV6-5 combines with J gene TRBJ2-1; D remains unclear. The germline V and J ends were trimmed by 8 bases and 8 bases, with 22 bases remaining between them. Germline lookup yields CDR1 MNHEY and CDR2 SVGAGI. The CDR3 length is 15 residues. The CDR3 reads CASQGLLGSWHEQFF. The CDR3, as DNA: TGTGCCAGCCAAGGCCTGTTGGGGTCGTGGCATGAGCAGTTCTTC.

There are a few counts of this clonotype. V and J are TRBV7-6 and TRBJ2-3; 12 bases are shared with TRBD2. Germline V gene data show CDR1 as SGHVS and CDR2 as FNYEAQ. The CDR3 has 18 residues. Trimming at V came to 0 bases and at J to 3 bases, leaving 7 bases not matched to a gene. CDR3 in amino acids: CASSLAVLAGGYTDTQYF. CDR3 DNA: TGTGCCAGCAGCTTAGCGGTTCTAGCGGGGGGGTATACAGATACGCAGTATTTT.

This chain joins TRBV11-2 and TRBJ2-5; 8 bases map to TRBD1. Germline V gene lookup returns CDR1 SGHAT and CDR2 FQNNGV. V shed 8 bases, J shed 5 bases, and the junction held 13 bases outside the gene matches. The CDR3 runs to 15 residues. The chain's CDR3 is CASYLGQGAFETQYF. CDR3 coding DNA: TGTGCCAGCTACTTGGGGCAGGGGGCGTTCGAGACCCAGTACTTC. Together with reference TRBV11-2 and TRBJ2-5, the CDR3 gives the full variable domain: EAGVAQSPRYKIIEKRQSVAFWCNPISGHATLYWYQQILGQGPKLLIQFQNNGVVDDSQLPKDRFSAERLKGVDSTLKIQPAKLEDSAVYLCASYLGQGAFETQYFGPGTRLLVL.

The genes are TRBV7-3 and TRBJ2-1, with D perhaps TRBD1 (5 bases). The V end was cut by 2 bases, the J end by 8 bases, with 10 bases between. Per the germline V gene, CDR1 is SGHTA and CDR2 is FQGTGA. This CDR3 is 13 amino acids long. The CDR3 is CASSLGSRDEQFF. CDR3 in DNA: TGTGCCAGCAGCTTAGGATCCAGGGATGAGCAGTTCTTC.

The J gene is TRBJ2-7, the V gene TRBV12-3 or TRBV12-4; weak D call: TRBD1 (6 bases). V gave up 6 bases and J gave up 5 bases, with 8 bases separating them. The CDR3 length is 11 residues. The CDR3 here is CASRQGHEQYF. The CDR3 DNA follows: TGTGCCAGCAGGCAGGGGCACGAGCAGTACTTC.